This T cell receptor (beta chain) was identified during a study of shared clonotypes between healthy human individuals. Several immunoSEQ 96-well plates shared each subset's DNA, each plate a replicate. Sequencing was performed with immunoSEQ multiplex PCR; in TCRdb, only in-frame clones are kept and a portion is missing. The repertoire consists of about 700,000 clones, with about 74% occurring once and the leading ten covering 1.5% to 2%. Germline-derived CDR1 and CDR2 are SGHTA and FQGNSA. Trimming shortened V by 5 bases and J by 6 bases, and 19 bases separated the two germline ends. The CDR3 consists of 15 residues.

V and J are TRBV7-2 and TRBJ1-1, with TRBD1 as a possible D gene (6 bases). The specimen sequenced was memory CD4+ T cells sorted from blood. Subset defined: CD45RA-negative fraction. The sequence was collected from a woman aged 25 to 45 in good health. CDR3 nucleotides: TGTGCCAGCAGCGCAGACAGGAGGCGAGTCGCTGAAGCTTTCTTT. Its protein product is CASSADRRRVAEAFF.